The T cell receptor (beta chain) under discussion was sequenced for a study of blood T cell repertoires in COVID-19 (dated by TCRdb to 2018 to 2020). Describing the broader study: Samples from collaborators originated in the United States, Italy and Spain and spanned both the acute and convalescent phases of COVID-19. Nearly every sample came with metadata listing a de-identified subject ID, COVID-19 status, age in years and sex. The samples were drawn from the first 160 participants of the ongoing ImmuneRACE study and from 1,254 subjects provided by 6 global collaborators. The repertoires were released in a freely available public database meant as a resource for research on the immune response to SARS-CoV-2. Where available, HLA class I and class II types were obtained from metadata supplied by the sample provider rather than from assay-based typing. The prospective study material was composed of cDNA or gDNA derived from T cells, B-cell-depleted T cells, or PBMCs. The dataset comprised deeply sampled blood TCRbeta repertoires from subjects exposed to, actively infected with, or recovered from COVID-19. Findings and caveats that apply to the study as a whole: How much clinical and demographic metadata was included differed by source and by participant, and the metadata was provided uncurated.

Spanning cysteine to phenylalanine, the CDR3 consists of 13 amino acids. The only DNA kept is the CDR3, 39 bases in frame from the first base. V drops 4 bases and J drops 14 bases, leaving 17 bases in between. TCRbeta CDR3 regions were amplified from genomic DNA by means of the immunoSEQ Assay, a bias-controlled multiplex PCR. In the authors' own workflow: The number of nucleated cells in each sample was estimated by amplification of reference gene primers within the assay. Sequence reads were collapsed and filtered to measure the absolute abundance of every unique TCRbeta CDR3 rearrangement. For each sample, productive Simpson clonality was calculated as the square root of Simpson's diversity index over productive rearrangements. Imported from immuneACCESS, the table was reduced by TCRdb to in-frame sequences with V and J called. These copies leave out some clones; in studies compared against another copy, an unresolved V gene accounts for under half, and the cause of the remainder is not known. V and J calls and clone size are as listed in that table; D and trimming were resolved from the DNA. The table for this sample lists about 260,000 clones; roughly 87% of them were counted only once. Approximately 12% of the sample rests with the top ten.

Each collaborating institution followed its own protocols to collect whole blood in K2EDTA tubes. For TCRbeta analysis, collaborators shipped samples in one of three forms: frozen whole blood, isolated PBMCs, or DNA extracted from either of those sample types. Concerning this clone: It has no known antigen specificity. It has no much larger one-base neighbor in the sample; base qualities were not kept.

The receptor chain draws on TRBV23-1 and TRBJ1-4; the D gene cannot be named for sure. TRBV23-1 is an ORF; its function is uncertain. The receptor was derived from a human donor in a cohort sampled during active COVID-19. The sample taken for sequencing was peripheral blood. The DNA reads as follows: TGCGCCAGCAGTCTAGCTACGGGGTGTCGGCTGTTTTTT. Its product reads: CASSLATGCRLFF.